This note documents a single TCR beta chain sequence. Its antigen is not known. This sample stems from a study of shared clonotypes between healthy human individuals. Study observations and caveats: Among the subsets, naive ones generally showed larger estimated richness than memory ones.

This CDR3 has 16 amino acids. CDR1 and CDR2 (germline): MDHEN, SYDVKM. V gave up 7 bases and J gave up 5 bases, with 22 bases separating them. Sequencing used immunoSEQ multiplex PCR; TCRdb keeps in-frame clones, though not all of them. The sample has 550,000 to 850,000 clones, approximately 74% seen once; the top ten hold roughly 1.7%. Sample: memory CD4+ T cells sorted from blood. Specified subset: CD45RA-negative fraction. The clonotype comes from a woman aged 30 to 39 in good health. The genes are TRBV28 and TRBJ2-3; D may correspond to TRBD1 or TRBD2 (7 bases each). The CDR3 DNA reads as TGTGCCAGCACAACCTACCAGGGGGGGGCAAAAGATACGCAGTATTTT. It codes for CASTTYQGGAKDTQYF. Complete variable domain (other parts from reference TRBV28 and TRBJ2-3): DVKVTQSSRYLVKRTGEKVFLECVQDMDHENMFWYRQDPGLGLRLIYFSYDVKMKEKGDIPEGYSVSREKKERFSLILESASTNQTSMYLCASTTYQGGAKDTQYFGPGTRLTVL.